Described below is a single TCR beta chain sequence and its context. Its antigen remains unidentified. The data originate from a study of shared clonotypes between healthy human individuals. Findings and caveats of the study: An expected dependence of interdonor clonotype sharing on sequencing depth was noted.

Germline CDR1 is MDHEN and CDR2 is SYDVKM. The CDR3 contains 16 residues. With V trimmed by 7 bases and J by 2 bases, 13 bases remained unmatched. The table came from immunoSEQ multiplex PCR; TCRdb's copy has only in-frame clones and leaves some out. The sample records millions of clones, approximately 95% being singletons. Sequenced input: naive CD4+ T cells from PBMCs. Subset in this sample: CD45RA+ positively selected. V gene TRBV28 combines with J gene TRBJ2-5, with TRBD2 matching 7 bases. This receptor was taken from a man aged 18 to 29 in good health. Some clones in this sample may be carry-over from other donors' samples. CDR3 in DNA: TGTGCCAGCATCAGTAGGGGTCGGGGAGGGCAAGAGACCCAGTACTTC. Translation gives CASISRGRGGQETQYF.